This T cell receptor beta chain was identified in a study of T cell changes during pregnancy in multiple sclerosis. Clones were read by immunoSEQ multiplex PCR, and TCRdb kept only the in-frame ones, dropping some. The profile shows tens of thousands of clones, around 90% of them singletons. The sample in question was CD4+ T cells from peripheral blood mononuclear cells, obtained in the third trimester of pregnancy. This sequence was found in a female donor with multiple sclerosis, enrolled in a pregnancy study.

CDR3 nucleotide sequence: TGTGCCAGCAGCTCCCCTCCGGGCGAGCAGTACTTC. This encodes CASSSPPGEQYF. V usage is TRBV7-6 and J usage is TRBJ2-7; no clear D. Between the trimmed V and J ends, which lost 4 bases and 6 bases, there was a span of 10 bases. Per germline, CDR1 SGHVS and CDR2 FNYEAQ. This CDR3 has 12 amino acids.